The 4 T cell receptor beta chains reported below all come from one sample, sequenced in a study of shared clonotypes between healthy human individuals. Method: immunoSEQ multiplex PCR; TCRdb's copy keeps in-frame clones and lacks some. The repertoire holds hundreds of thousands of clones, with about four fifths as singletons. The sequencing sample was made of PBMCs. These receptors originate from a middle-aged woman in good health. Some clones in this sample may be carry-over from other donors' samples.

The chain carries TRBV7-2 and TRBJ2-3; D is uncertain. The CDR3 extends over 15 amino acids. The V and J ends lost 5 bases and 2 bases respectively, with 14 bases between them. CDR1 is SGHTA, CDR2 FQGNSA, per germline. CDR3 sequence (DNA): TGTGCCAGCAGCAGCGAACCACGACCCACAGATACGCAGTATTTT. This translates into CASSSEPRPTDTQYF.

This clone has a single count. The chain joins TRBV29-1 to TRBJ2-1; D remains ambiguous. CDR1 is SQVTM, CDR2 ANQGSEA, per germline. The CDR3 consists of 14 residues. V gave up 5 bases and J gave up 5 bases, with 16 bases separating them. CDR3 sequence (DNA): TGCAGCGTTCGACCGACTCTTCTGCACAATGAGCAGTTCTTC. It codes for CSVRPTLLHNEQFF.

The rearrangement uses TRBV5-3 and TRBJ2-1; 14 positions match TRBD2. TRBV5-3 is an ORF, and what it does is uncertain. J gave up 8 bases and V 4 bases, and 11 bases lay outside the gene matches. The CDR3 sequence is 17 residues long. The DNA for the CDR3 is TGTGCCAGAAGCAAAGGACTAGCGGGAGGATGGGAGGATGAGCAGTTCTTC. It yields the protein CARSKGLAGGWEDEQFF.

The chain employs TRBV28 and TRBJ1-2; no definite D call. Per the germline V gene, CDR1 is MDHEN and CDR2 is SYDVKM. This CDR3 spans 14 amino acids. Between the trimmed V and J ends, which lost 2 bases and 2 bases, there was a span of 9 bases. CDR3 coding DNA: TGTGCCAGCAGTTTAAACCCAGCGAACTATGGCTACACCTTC. It yields the protein CASSLNPANYGYTF.